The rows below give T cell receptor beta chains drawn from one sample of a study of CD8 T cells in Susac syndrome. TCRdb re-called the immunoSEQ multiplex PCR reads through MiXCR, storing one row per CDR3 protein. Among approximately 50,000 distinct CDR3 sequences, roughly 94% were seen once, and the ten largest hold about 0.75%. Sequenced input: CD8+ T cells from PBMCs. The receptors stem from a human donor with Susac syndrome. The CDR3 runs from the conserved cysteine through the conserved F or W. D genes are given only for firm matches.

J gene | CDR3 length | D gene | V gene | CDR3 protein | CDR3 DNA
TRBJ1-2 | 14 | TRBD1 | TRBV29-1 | CSVDGQGEWTGYTF | TGCAGCGTGGACGGACAGGGGGAATGGACTGGCTACACCTTC
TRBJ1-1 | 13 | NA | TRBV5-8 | CASSSTSWTEAFF | TGTGCCAGCAGCTCGACAAGCTGGACTGAAGCTTTCTTT
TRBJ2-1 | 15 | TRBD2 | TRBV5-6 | CASSLLAGGHNEQFF | TGTGCCAGCAGCTTACTAGCGGGGGGCCACAATGAGCAGTTCTTC
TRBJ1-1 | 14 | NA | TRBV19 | CASIDRRMNTEAFF | TGTGCCAGTATCGACAGGAGAATGAACACTGAAGCTTTCTTT
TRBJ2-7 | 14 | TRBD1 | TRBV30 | CAWSVGQGAYEQYF | TGTGCCTGGAGTGTGGGACAGGGGGCTTACGAGCAGTACTTC
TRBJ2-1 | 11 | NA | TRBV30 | CAWSVDYEQFF | TGTGCCTGGAGTGTGGACTACGAGCAGTTCTTC
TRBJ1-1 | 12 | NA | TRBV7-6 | CASSSLTDEAFF | TGTGCCAGCAGCTCGTTGACAGATGAAGCTTTCTTT
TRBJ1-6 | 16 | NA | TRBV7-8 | CASSLWVRDYNSPLHF | TGTGCCAGCAGCTTATGGGTCAGGGACTATAATTCACCCCTCCACTTT
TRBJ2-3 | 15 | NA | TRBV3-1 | CASSQVLDSTDTQYF | TGTGCCAGCAGCCAAGTTTTGGACAGCACAGATACGCAGTATTTT
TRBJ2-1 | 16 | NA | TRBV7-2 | CASSLAGPSSYNEQFF | TGTGCCAGCAGCTTAGCAGGCCCAAGCTCCTACAATGAGCAGTTCTTC
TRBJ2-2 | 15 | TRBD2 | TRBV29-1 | CSVEEGGAGTGELFF | TGCAGCGTTGAAGAGGGAGGGGCGGGCACCGGGGAGCTGTTTTTT
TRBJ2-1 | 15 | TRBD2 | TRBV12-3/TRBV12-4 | CASSLAGGFSNEQFF | TGTGCCAGCAGTTTAGCCGGGGGGTTCTCCAATGAGCAGTTCTTC
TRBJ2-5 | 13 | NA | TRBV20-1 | CSALRYYEETQYF | TGCAGTGCCCTAAGGTACTATGAAGAGACCCAGTACTTC
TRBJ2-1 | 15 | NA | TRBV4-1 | CASSQVPGGRDEQFF | TGCGCCAGCAGCCAAGTTCCGGGGGGCCGCGATGAGCAGTTCTTC
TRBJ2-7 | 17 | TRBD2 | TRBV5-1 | CASSLEGLAGGSYEQYF | TGCGCCAGCAGCTTGGAGGGACTAGCGGGGGGGAGCTACGAGCAGTACTTC